These T cell receptor beta chains were read from a single sample in a study of CD8 T cells in ankylosing spondylitis. TCRdb fed the 5' RACE reads into MiXCR, producing one record per CDR3 protein. The data show around 390,000 distinct CDR3 sequences, under 25% seen once. The sample was blood, either unsorted or a sorted T cell fraction (not recorded which). These receptors came from a male donor with ankylosing spondylitis. The CDR3 runs from the conserved cysteine through the conserved F or W. D genes are given only for firm matches. A row's size may be missing; if present it is once, few, many or a size class.

CDR3 length: 16; J gene: TRBJ1-5; V gene: TRBV5-1; clone size: -; D gene: TRBD1; CDR3 DNA: TGCGCCAGCAGTATTGGGGACAGGGGAAACAATCAGCCCCAGCATTTT; CDR3 protein: CASSIGDRGNNQPQHF
CDR3 length: 14; J gene: TRBJ2-3; V gene: TRBV20-1; clone size: few; D gene: TRBD2; CDR3 DNA: TGCAGTGCACGTAGCGGGAGGGCCACGGATACGCAGTATTTT; CDR3 protein: CSARSGRATDTQYF
CDR3 length: 14; J gene: TRBJ1-1; V gene: TRBV20-1; clone size: -; D gene: -; CDR3 DNA: TGCAGTGCCCCCGGTGCCCGGGGTATCTCTGAAGCTTTCTTT; CDR3 protein: CSAPGARGISEAFF
CDR3 length: 17; J gene: TRBJ2-3; V gene: TRBV3-1; clone size: -; D gene: -; CDR3 DNA: TGTGCCAGCAGGGGCAGGGGCGGACCCGCTAGCACAGATACGCAGTATTTT; CDR3 protein: CASRGRGGPASTDTQYF
CDR3 length: 13; J gene: TRBJ1-1; V gene: TRBV9; clone size: -; D gene: -; CDR3 DNA: TGTGCCAGCAGCGGGGGCGCCCTGGGTGAAGCTTTCTTT; CDR3 protein: CASSGGALGEAFF
CDR3 length: 19; J gene: TRBJ2-2; V gene: TRBV11-2; clone size: few; D gene: -; CDR3 DNA: TGTGCCAGCAGCTCCGCCCCTCTGGGGACGGCCTTACACAGCGTGAAGCTGTTTTTT; CDR3 protein: CASSSAPLGTALHSVKLFF
CDR3 length: 16; J gene: TRBJ1-3; V gene: TRBV12-3/TRBV12-4; clone size: -; D gene: -; CDR3 DNA: TGTGCCAGCAGCAAACCGGGATCAATCTCTGGAAACACCATATATTTT; CDR3 protein: CASSKPGSISGNTIYF
CDR3 length: 16; J gene: TRBJ2-2; V gene: TRBV6-1; clone size: few; D gene: -; CDR3 DNA: TGTGCCAGCAGTGAACAATTCGGGAGTGGCACCGGGGAGCTGTTTTTT; CDR3 protein: CASSEQFGSGTGELFF
CDR3 length: 12; J gene: TRBJ1-6; V gene: TRBV5-1; clone size: -; D gene: -; CDR3 DNA: TGCGCCAGCGGTAATGGTGCATCACCCCTCCACTTT; CDR3 protein: CASGNGASPLHF
CDR3 length: 13; J gene: TRBJ1-2; V gene: TRBV2; clone size: many; D gene: -; CDR3 DNA: TGTGCCAGCAGCCCCGACAGAAACTATGGCTACACCTTC; CDR3 protein: CASSPDRNYGYTF
CDR3 length: 15; J gene: TRBJ2-1; V gene: TRBV28; clone size: few; D gene: TRBD1; CDR3 DNA: TGTGCCAGCAGGGCAGGGGGCGAAGGTTACAATGAGCAGTTCTTC; CDR3 protein: CASRAGGEGYNEQFF
CDR3 length: 13; J gene: TRBJ2-5; V gene: TRBV2; clone size: -; D gene: TRBD1; CDR3 DNA: TGTGCCAGCGCCGGGACAGGCCGGGAGACCCAGTACTTC; CDR3 protein: CASAGTGRETQYF
CDR3 length: 15; J gene: TRBJ2-7; V gene: TRBV28; clone size: few; D gene: TRBD2; CDR3 DNA: TGTGCCAGCAGACACCTAGCGGGAGTTGTCTACGAGCAGTACTTC; CDR3 protein: CASRHLAGVVYEQYF
CDR3 length: 16; J gene: TRBJ2-1; V gene: TRBV6-1; clone size: -; D gene: TRBD1; CDR3 DNA: TGTGCCAGCAGCCCGGCGGGACAGGGGGATTCTCGTGAGCAGTTCTTC; CDR3 protein: CASSPAGQGDSREQFF
CDR3 length: 19; J gene: TRBJ2-4; V gene: TRBV28; clone size: -; D gene: -; CDR3 DNA: TGTGCCAGCAGTTTCGCCCCCCACGACAGTTTTGGGATACGGTACATTCAGTACTTC; CDR3 protein: CASSFAPHDSFGIRYIQYF
CDR3 length: 13; J gene: TRBJ2-1; V gene: TRBV5-1; clone size: few; D gene: -; CDR3 DNA: TGCGCCAGCAGCGGCCTAGTCCGGGATGAGCAGTTCTTC; CDR3 protein: CASSGLVRDEQFF
CDR3 length: 13; J gene: TRBJ2-1; V gene: TRBV2; clone size: -; D gene: -; CDR3 DNA: TGTGCCAGCAGTGCACTTGGAGTAAATGAGCAGTTCTTC; CDR3 protein: CASSALGVNEQFF